These 23 T cell receptor beta chains came from one sample sequenced in a study of T cell responses to AZD1222 COVID-19 vaccine (dated by TCRdb to the early 2020s). Library method: the immunoSEQ multiplex PCR assay. TCRdb obtained this table from immuneACCESS and retained in-frame rearrangements with V and J assigned. These tables miss some clones; where compared with another copy, unresolved V genes account for less than half of the shortfall, and the remainder is unexplained. In all, the sample holds some 150,000 clones, and around 91% of those were seen once. The ten top clones hold roughly 5% of the sample. What the time point label conveys for this sample: baseline before first vaccination. The sequences come from peripheral blood, collected on day 0 of AZD1222 vaccination. All receptors derive from an adult in good health.

The chain uses TRBV18 and TRBJ2-3; D is uncertain. V dropped 3 bases and J dropped 0 bases, with 10 bases sitting between them. The CDR3 has 15 residues. Germline V gene data show CDR1 as KGHSH and CDR2 as LQKENI. The CDR3 DNA follows: TGTGCCAGCTCACCTACCCCCGCTAGCACAGATACGCAGTATTTT. Its protein product is CASSPTPASTDTQYF.

This rearrangement joins TRBV5-4 to TRBJ2-7, with TRBD2 identical over 11 bases. The CDR3 is 16 residues long. Germline V lookup: CDR1 SGHNT, CDR2 YYREEE (reference sequence). With 4 bases clipped from V and 5 bases from J, the junction kept 11 bases outside the gene matches. Here the CDR3 reads CASSPMTSGTANEQYF. The CDR3, as DNA: TGTGCCAGCAGCCCAATGACTAGCGGGACAGCTAACGAGCAGTACTTC.

V and J are TRBV7-9 and TRBJ2-2; 12 positions match TRBD2. Per the germline V gene, CDR1 is SEHNR and CDR2 is FQNEAQ (reference sequence). V gave up 2 bases and J gave up 0 bases; unmatched junction bases: 7. This CDR3 has 19 amino acids. The CDR3: CASSLKGGLAGTNTGELFF. The CDR3 nucleotides read TGTGCCAGCAGCTTAAAAGGAGGACTAGCGGGGACGAACACCGGGGAGCTGTTTTTT.

This clone was found once. The chain has TRBV2 and TRBJ2-5, with 12 bases that match TRBD2. Germline V lookup: CDR1 SNHLY, CDR2 FYNNEI. The CDR3 runs 16 residues. V lost 5 bases to trimming and J lost 7 bases; unmatched junction nucleotides: 11. DNA of the CDR3: TGTGCCAGCAGTCGACTAGCGGGGGCCGGTGCCGGGACCCAGTACTTC. Its protein is CASSRLAGAGAGTQYF.

In its sample, this clone was seen once. The V and J genes are TRBV27 and TRBJ1-6; possibly TRBD1 for D (6 bases). Trimming removed 7 bases from V and 4 bases from J, with 11 bases in between. The length of the CDR3 is 14 residues. Germline CDR1 is MNHEY and CDR2 is SMNVEV (reference sequence). The CDR3 reads CASTSGQYNSPLHF. In nucleotides, the CDR3 is TGTGCCAGCACCTCCGGACAGTATAATTCACCCCTCCACTTT.

The J gene is TRBJ2-2, the V gene TRBV24-1; the match to TRBD2 covers 15 bases. The CDR3 runs to 19 residues. Trimming at V came to 5 bases and at J to 1 base, leaving 7 bases not matched to a gene. Looked up from germline, CDR1 is KGHDR and CDR2 is SFDVKD. The CDR3 sequence: CATSGGLAGGMGNTGELFF. Here the CDR3 DNA reads TGTGCCACCAGTGGGGGACTAGCGGGAGGAATGGGGAACACCGGGGAGCTGTTTTTT.

The chain recombines TRBV19 with TRBJ1-2; 10 nucleotides align to TRBD1. V lost 6 bases, J lost 8 bases, and 12 bases stayed unmatched. The CDR3 extends over 15 amino acids. In germline, CDR1 is LNHDA, CDR2 SQIVND (reference sequence). The chain's CDR3 is CASSRGQGGSRGYTF. The CDR3 DNA is TGTGCCAGTAGCCGCGGACAGGGGGGCTCTCGGGGCTACACCTTC.

Written as DNA, the CDR3 is TGTGCCATCAGTGTGGCGGGGAACTACAATGAGCAGTTCTTC. Protein sequence: CAISVAGNYNEQFF. The chain carries TRBV10-3 and TRBJ2-1, with D possibly matching TRBD2 (6 bases). CDR1 ENHRY and CDR2 SYGVKD come from the germline V gene. There are 14 residues in the CDR3. Deletions cut 4 bases from V and 3 bases from J, with 10 bases between.

V and J are TRBV6-6 and TRBJ2-3, with TRBD1 matching 10 bases. Germline CDR1 reads MNHNY; CDR2 reads SVGAGI (reference sequence). CDR3 length: 14 amino acids. With 8 bases clipped from V and 7 bases from J, the junction kept 9 bases outside the gene matches. As DNA, the CDR3 is TGTGCCAGCCGGACAGGGGGAGAACAAAATACGCAGTATTTT. This translates into CASRTGGEQNTQYF.

J is TRBJ1-6 and V is TRBV4-1; D is perhaps TRBD1 (5 bases). CDR3 length: 15 residues. The V end lost 0 bases, the J end lost 14 bases, and 17 bases lay between the germline ends. Looked up from germline, CDR1 is MGHRA and CDR2 is YSYEKL. The CDR3 coding sequence is TGCGCCAGCAGCCAAGATCGGGGCGGGCCAAGGGCCCTCCACTTT. As protein: CASSQDRGGPRALHF.

The chain links TRBV27 to TRBJ2-1, with 7 bases lining up with TRBD2. This CDR3 region has 15 residues. V lost 7 bases and J lost 8; bases outside the gene matches: 14. From germline, CDR1 is MNHEY and CDR2 SMNVEV (reference sequence). The CDR3 DNA reads as TGTGCCAGCACCTCTCCCGGGAGCGGGAATCATGAGCAGTTCTTC. Protein: CASTSPGSGNHEQFF.

This clone came up a few times. The CDR3 loop is CSVGRVGQGPDTQYF. The DNA of the CDR3 is TGCAGCGTAGGAAGGGTGGGACAGGGACCAGATACGCAGTATTTT. This chain joins TRBV29-1 and TRBJ2-3, with TRBD1 identical over 9 bases. CDR1 and CDR2 (germline): SQVTM, ANQGSEA. The CDR3 loop spans 15 amino acids. Unmatched junction bases numbered 11, after V lost 6 bases and J lost 4 bases.

The rearrangement joins TRBV7-2 to TRBJ2-7; the D gene is possibly TRBD1 (5 bases). The V end lost 3 bases, the J end lost 7 bases, and 16 bases lay between the germline ends. The length of the CDR3 is 14 residues. CDR1 is SGHTA and CDR2 is FQGNSA in the germline V gene. CDR3 bases: TGTGCCAGCAGCTTTGGCAGGGCTGCCAGGGAGCAGTACTTC. This gives the protein CASSFGRAAREQYF.

The J gene is TRBJ2-1, the V gene TRBV2; TRBD2 aligns across 8 bases. Germline-derived CDR1 and CDR2 are SNHLY and FYNNEI. The V and J ends lost 7 bases and 6 bases, in that order; junction bases with no gene match: 5. The length of the CDR3 is 13 residues. CDR3 residues: CASKGTRGNEQFF. The DNA of the CDR3 is TGTGCCAGCAAAGGGACTAGAGGCAATGAGCAGTTCTTC.

The sample holds one count of this clone. The chain couples TRBV27 to TRBJ1-4, with 7 bases lining up with TRBD1. CDR1 MNHEY and CDR2 SMNVEV come from the germline V gene (reference sequence). The length of the CDR3 is 18 residues. V lost 2 bases, J lost 0 bases, and 9 bases stayed unmatched. The CDR3 here is CASSLKPPGGATNEKLFF. CDR3 nucleotide sequence: TGTGCCAGCAGTTTAAAACCCCCAGGGGGTGCAACTAATGAAAAACTGTTTTTT. Complete variable domain (other parts from reference TRBV27 and TRBJ1-4): EAQVTQNPRYLITVTGKKLTVTCSQNMNHEYMSWYRQDPGLGLRQIYYSMNVEVTDKGDVPEGYKVSRKEKRNFPLILESPSPNQTSLYFCASSLKPPGGATNEKLFFGSGTQLSVL.

The chain uses TRBV5-6 and TRBJ1-2, with D uncertain. The germline V gene has CDR1 SGHDT and CDR2 YYEEEE. The CDR3 loop spans 12 amino acids. V was trimmed by 5 bases and J by 3 bases, leaving 8 bases between them. In DNA, the CDR3 is TGTGCCAGCAGTTATCCACACTATGGCTACACCTTC. This gives the protein CASSYPHYGYTF.

The genes are TRBV4-2 and TRBJ2-2; TRBD2 matches 16 bases. CDR1 is LGHNA, CDR2 YNFKEQ, per germline. CDR3 length equals 20 residues. J lost 1 base, V lost 4 bases, and 9 bases had no gene match. The DNA of the CDR3 is TGTGCCAGCAGCCCTCTGGGGACTAGCGGGGGGGATAGGAACACCGGGGAGCTGTTTTTT. Protein product: CASSPLGTSGGDRNTGELFF.

In its sample, this clone was seen once. The J gene is TRBJ2-2, the V gene TRBV7-3; D unclear. V shed 4 bases and J shed 4 bases, with 10 bases lying between them. Germline V gene sequence: CDR1 SGHTA, CDR2 FQGTGA. The CDR3 consists of 14 residues. CDR3 nucleotides: TGTGCCAGCAGCTCGCCGGCTGGCACCGGGGAGCTGTTTTTT. Translation: CASSSPAGTGELFF.

This clone came up a few times. The chain couples TRBV27 to TRBJ1-4; D not certain. V lost 6 bases to trimming and J lost 0 bases, with 20 bases between them. This CDR3 has 18 amino acids. CDR1 MNHEY and CDR2 SMNVEV come from the germline V gene (reference sequence). CDR3 bases: TGTGCCAGCAGGTGGGGTTCTCGGGAGCGAGCAACTAATGAAAAACTGTTTTTT. Amino acid sequence: CASRWGSRERATNEKLFF.

The chain employs TRBV25-1 and TRBJ2-2; D is unresolved. V was clipped by 1 base and J by 7 bases, with 13 bases between them. The CDR3 consists of 15 residues. Per germline, CDR1 MGHDK and CDR2 SYGVNS. The CDR3 nucleotides read TGTGCCAGCAGTGAATCTTTAAGATCCAACGGGGAGCTGTTTTTT. The encoded protein is CASSESLRSNGELFF. Variable domain in full (rest from reference TRBV25-1 and TRBJ2-2): EADIYQTPRYLVIGTGKKITLECSQTMGHDKMYWYQQDPGMELHLIHYSYGVNSTEKGDLSSESTVSRIRTEHFPLTLESARPSHTSQYLCASSESLRSNGELFFGEGSRLTVL.

The genes are TRBV18 and TRBJ1-4; D perhaps matches TRBD1 (5 bases). Trimming removed 4 bases from V and 1 base from J, with 16 bases in between. CDR1 is KGHSH and CDR2 is LQKENI in the germline V gene. This CDR3 comprises 17 residues. The CDR3 DNA follows: TGTGCCAGCTCACGATCCCAGGGTACTGGAACTAATGAAAAACTGTTTTTT. Translation gives CASSRSQGTGTNEKLFF.

This clone occurred once. V gene TRBV11-2 combines with J gene TRBJ2-7; perhaps TRBD1 as D (7 bases). V dropped 5 bases and J dropped 7 bases, with 15 bases sitting between them. CDR3 length: 13 residues. Per germline, CDR1 SGHAT and CDR2 FQNNGV. CDR3 amino acids: CASSDRVRGEQYF. In DNA, the CDR3 is TGTGCCAGCAGCGACAGGGTCCGGGGGGAGCAGTACTTC.

The DNA of the CDR3 is TGTGCCAGCACGGTAGGGGTGGATTCACCCCTCCACTTT. Translation gives CASTVGVDSPLHF. The J gene is TRBJ1-6, the V gene TRBV6-5; TRBD1 is a possible D gene (5 bases). CDR1 is MNHEY and CDR2 is SVGAGI in the germline V gene. The CDR3 is made up of 13 amino acids. Trimming pared 7 bases from V and 8 bases from J, leaving 12 bases between.